The rows below give T cell receptor beta chains drawn from one sample of a study of shared clonotypes between healthy human individuals. Profiling relied on immunoSEQ multiplex PCR, and the TCRdb table lists in-frame clones only, not all of them. The sample has a few hundred thousand clones, less than 80% seen once; the top ten hold around 12%. Sequenced sample: PBMCs. These receptors were obtained from a woman aged 40 to 55 in good health. Some clones in this sample may be carry-over from other donors' samples. CDR3s include the opening cysteine and the closing phenylalanine or tryptophan. The order of the fields is clone size, J gene, V gene, D gene, CDR3 DNA, CDR3 protein. D genes are given only for firm matches. For some rows the clone size is stated as once, few or many, or as a class when expanded; others skip it.

clone size: few
J gene: TRBJ1-5
V gene: TRBV6-1
D gene: NA
CDR3 DNA: TGTGCCAGCAGTGAAGGGCACCCTAATCAGCCCCAGCATTTT
CDR3 protein: CASSEGHPNQPQHF

clone size: NA
J gene: TRBJ2-5
V gene: TRBV7-9
D gene: NA
CDR3 DNA: TGTGCCAGCAGCTTAGGGGGGATCGATGCGGAGACCCAGTACTTC
CDR3 protein: CASSLGGIDAETQYF

clone size: NA
J gene: TRBJ1-1
V gene: TRBV6-5
D gene: NA
CDR3 DNA: TGTGCCAGCAGTTACGGAAGAGGTAGCACTGAAGCTTTCTTT
CDR3 protein: CASSYGRGSTEAFF

clone size: NA
J gene: TRBJ2-1
V gene: TRBV28
D gene: NA
CDR3 DNA: TGTGCCAGCAGTTTATCTAGCTCCTACAATGAGCAGTTCTTC
CDR3 protein: CASSLSSSYNEQFF

clone size: NA
J gene: TRBJ1-5
V gene: TRBV28
D gene: TRBD1
CDR3 DNA: TGTGCCAGCACCCCTAGGGCACAGGGGGCTAAGCCCCAGCATTTT
CDR3 protein: CASTPRAQGAKPQHF

clone size: many
J gene: TRBJ2-1
V gene: TRBV9
D gene: TRBD2
CDR3 DNA: TGTGCCAGCAGCGTAGCTGCTAGCGGGACTGATGAGCAGTTCTTC
CDR3 protein: CASSVAASGTDEQFF

clone size: NA
J gene: TRBJ2-7
V gene: TRBV18
D gene: NA
CDR3 DNA: TGTGCCAGCTCGAGCGGGACATCCTACGAGCAGTACTTC
CDR3 protein: CASSSGTSYEQYF

clone size: NA
J gene: TRBJ2-5
V gene: TRBV9
D gene: TRBD2
CDR3 DNA: TGTGCCAGCAGCGTAGCGGGAGGGTACCAAGAGACCCAGTACTTC
CDR3 protein: CASSVAGGYQETQYF

clone size: NA
J gene: TRBJ2-1
V gene: TRBV10-3
D gene: TRBD2
CDR3 DNA: TGTGCCATCAGTGAGTCCGGTACTAGCGGGAGAGGGGATGAGCAGTTCTTC
CDR3 protein: CAISESGTSGRGDEQFF

clone size: NA
J gene: TRBJ2-3
V gene: TRBV5-1
D gene: TRBD2
CDR3 DNA: TGCGCCAGCAGCTTAGCTAGCGGGAGCTCAGATACGCAGTATTTT
CDR3 protein: CASSLASGSSDTQYF

clone size: NA
J gene: TRBJ2-5
V gene: TRBV5-1
D gene: NA
CDR3 DNA: TGCGCCAGCAGCTTGGTCGGGGAAGAGAAGACCCAGTACTTC
CDR3 protein: CASSLVGEEKTQYF

clone size: few
J gene: TRBJ2-7
V gene: TRBV19
D gene: NA
CDR3 DNA: TGTGCCAGTAGGTTTGCGGCTAGCGAATATTACGAGCAGTACTTC
CDR3 protein: CASRFAASEYYEQYF

clone size: NA
J gene: TRBJ2-5
V gene: TRBV5-4
D gene: TRBD2
CDR3 DNA: TGTGCCAGCATGAAGCCGGGGGGCCAAGAGACCCAGTACTTC
CDR3 protein: CASMKPGGQETQYF

clone size: NA
J gene: TRBJ2-3
V gene: TRBV7-9
D gene: NA
CDR3 DNA: TGTGCCAGCAGCCGAAGACAGAACACAGATACGCAGTATTTT
CDR3 protein: CASSRRQNTDTQYF

clone size: NA
J gene: TRBJ2-5
V gene: TRBV7-9
D gene: NA
CDR3 DNA: TGTGCCAGCAGCTTACAGCGTTCTAGCGATCTACAAGAGACCCAGTACTTC
CDR3 protein: CASSLQRSSDLQETQYF

clone size: few
J gene: TRBJ1-2
V gene: TRBV5-1
D gene: NA
CDR3 DNA: TGCGCCAGCAGCTTGGACACTAACTATGGCTACACCTTC
CDR3 protein: CASSLDTNYGYTF

clone size: few
J gene: TRBJ2-3
V gene: TRBV7-2
D gene: TRBD2
CDR3 DNA: TGTGCCAGCAGCCTGGGACTAGTCACAGATACGCAGTATTTT
CDR3 protein: CASSLGLVTDTQYF

clone size: few
J gene: TRBJ2-6
V gene: TRBV11-2
D gene: NA
CDR3 DNA: TGTGCCAGCAGCTTAGACAGGGGTGGTGGGGCCAACGTCCTGACTTTC
CDR3 protein: CASSLDRGGGANVLTF

clone size: NA
J gene: TRBJ1-2
V gene: TRBV4-3
D gene: NA
CDR3 DNA: TGCGCCAGCAGCCCAGCCGGGCCCCACCGAGGATATGGCTACACCTTC
CDR3 protein: CASSPAGPHRGYGYTF

clone size: NA
J gene: TRBJ1-6
V gene: TRBV2
D gene: NA
CDR3 DNA: TGTGCCAGCAGTGAGAATTCACCCCTCCACTTT
CDR3 protein: CASSENSPLHF

clone size: NA
J gene: TRBJ1-5
V gene: TRBV30
D gene: NA
CDR3 DNA: TGTGCCTGGAGTCTCAATGCGGGCAATCAGCCCCAGCATTTT
CDR3 protein: CAWSLNAGNQPQHF

clone size: NA
J gene: TRBJ1-1
V gene: TRBV2
D gene: TRBD1
CDR3 DNA: TGTGCCAGCAGTGGACAGGGTGTGGGTGAAGCTTTCTTT
CDR3 protein: CASSGQGVGEAFF

clone size: NA
J gene: TRBJ2-1
V gene: TRBV6-5
D gene: TRBD1
CDR3 DNA: TGTGCCAGCAGTCGACAGGGGATGGGATACAATGAGCAGTTCTTC
CDR3 protein: CASSRQGMGYNEQFF

clone size: NA
J gene: TRBJ2-5
V gene: TRBV5-1
D gene: TRBD1
CDR3 DNA: TGCGCCAGCAGCCGAGCCACGACAGGGACCGTGGGAGAGACCCAGTACTTC
CDR3 protein: CASSRATTGTVGETQYF

clone size: NA
J gene: TRBJ1-1
V gene: TRBV19
D gene: NA
CDR3 DNA: TGTGCCAGTAGTATAACAGGTCTGAACACTGAAGCTTTCTTT
CDR3 protein: CASSITGLNTEAFF

clone size: NA
J gene: TRBJ2-1
V gene: TRBV7-2
D gene: TRBD2
CDR3 DNA: TGTGCCAGCAGCTTAGACCCTAGCGGGAGTACCTATGAGCAGTTCTTC
CDR3 protein: CASSLDPSGSTYEQFF

clone size: NA
J gene: TRBJ2-3
V gene: TRBV19
D gene: NA
CDR3 DNA: TGTGCCAGTAGTATAGTGCGCACAGATACGCAGTATTTT
CDR3 protein: CASSIVRTDTQYF

clone size: NA
J gene: TRBJ1-5
V gene: TRBV19
D gene: TRBD1
CDR3 DNA: TGTGCCAGTAGCTATACAGGGGAGTTTCAGCCCCAGCATTTT
CDR3 protein: CASSYTGEFQPQHF

clone size: NA
J gene: TRBJ2-2
V gene: TRBV27
D gene: TRBD1
CDR3 DNA: TGTGCCAGCAGTTTATGGGTAGGGACAGTAAACACCGGGGAGCTGTTTTTT
CDR3 protein: CASSLWVGTVNTGELFF

clone size: NA
J gene: TRBJ1-5
V gene: TRBV5-6
D gene: NA
CDR3 DNA: TGTGCCAGCAGCCACTCGAGCGAAGACAGACTGTATGGCAATCAGCCCCAGCATTTT
CDR3 protein: CASSHSSEDRLYGNQPQHF

clone size: NA
J gene: TRBJ2-5
V gene: TRBV29-1
D gene: TRBD1
CDR3 DNA: TGCAGCGTTGAGAGCTGGACAGGGGAAGAGACCCAGTACTTC
CDR3 protein: CSVESWTGEETQYF

clone size: NA
J gene: TRBJ2-7
V gene: TRBV19
D gene: NA
CDR3 DNA: TGTGCCAGTAGTATCCGCCAGGGTGATAACGAGCAGTACTTC
CDR3 protein: CASSIRQGDNEQYF

clone size: NA
J gene: TRBJ2-1
V gene: TRBV11-2
D gene: NA
CDR3 DNA: TGTGCCAGCAGGGAGGGGTGGACCTACAATGAGCAGTTCTTC
CDR3 protein: CASREGWTYNEQFF

clone size: once
J gene: TRBJ2-1
V gene: TRBV2
D gene: TRBD2
CDR3 DNA: TGTGCCAGTACTTGGGCGGGAGTAGGCAATGAGCAGTTCTTC
CDR3 protein: CASTWAGVGNEQFF

clone size: few
J gene: TRBJ1-6
V gene: TRBV30
D gene: NA
CDR3 DNA: TGTGCCTGGAGTAGCCCTTCGAGACATCTCTCCTATAATTCACCCCTCCACTTT
CDR3 protein: CAWSSPSRHLSYNSPLHF

clone size: NA
J gene: TRBJ2-7
V gene: TRBV28
D gene: TRBD2
CDR3 DNA: TGTGCCAGCAGTTCCGCGGGGGGCGGGTGGTACGAGCAGTACTTC
CDR3 protein: CASSSAGGGWYEQYF

clone size: few
J gene: TRBJ2-1
V gene: TRBV7-2
D gene: NA
CDR3 DNA: TGTGCCAGCAGCTTATACGCTCGCTCCTACAATGAGCAGTTCTTC
CDR3 protein: CASSLYARSYNEQFF

clone size: NA
J gene: TRBJ1-5
V gene: TRBV6-1
D gene: TRBD1
CDR3 DNA: TGTGCCAGCAATACAGGGGTGGATAGCAATCAGCCCCAGCATTTT
CDR3 protein: CASNTGVDSNQPQHF

clone size: NA
J gene: TRBJ2-6
V gene: TRBV28
D gene: NA
CDR3 DNA: TGTGCCAGCAGTGAAAGGTCTGGGGCCAACGTCCTGACTTTC
CDR3 protein: CASSERSGANVLTF

clone size: NA
J gene: TRBJ1-1
V gene: TRBV2
D gene: NA
CDR3 DNA: TGTGCCAGCAGTCAGACAGAGATGAACACTGAAGCTTTCTTT
CDR3 protein: CASSQTEMNTEAFF

clone size: NA
J gene: TRBJ2-5
V gene: TRBV6-1
D gene: NA
CDR3 DNA: TGTGCCAGCAGTGAGCGGGATGGAGGTGAATGGGGGTACTTC
CDR3 protein: CASSERDGGEWGYF

clone size: NA
J gene: TRBJ2-1
V gene: TRBV6-5
D gene: TRBD2
CDR3 DNA: TGTGCCAGCAGTTACTTGAGACTAGCGACCAATGAGCAGTTCTTC
CDR3 protein: CASSYLRLATNEQFF